This is a list of T cell receptor beta chains from one sample in a study of T cell repertoires in cytomegalovirus infection. One entry per CDR3 protein results from TCRdb running MiXCR on the reads. Of 150,000 to 160,000 distinct CDR3 sequences in the sample, around 20% are singletons; the top ten hold over 9.5%. Sequencing used PBMCs. These TCRs come from a human donor in good health (CMV status not recorded). Some clones in this sample may be carry-over from other donors' samples. CDR3s include the opening cysteine and the closing phenylalanine or tryptophan. Fields, in order: J gene, D gene, clone size, V gene, CDR3 DNA, CDR3 protein. A D gene is named only where the DNA matches it firmly. Clone size is not always given. Where it is, it says once, few, many or a class for expanded clones.

j_call: TRBJ2-3; d_call: TRBD1; clone_size: many; v_call: TRBV7-2; cdr3_nt: TGTGCCAGCAGCGCTCGACAGGGGCGCCAAGATACGCAGTATTTT; cdr3_aa: CASSARQGRQDTQYF
j_call: TRBJ1-1; d_call: NA; clone_size: few; v_call: TRBV5-1; cdr3_nt: TGCGCCAGCAGCTCCCTCAGAGTGGGGAACACTGAAGCTTTCTTT; cdr3_aa: CASSSLRVGNTEAFF
j_call: TRBJ1-3; d_call: NA; clone_size: few; v_call: TRBV12-3/TRBV12-4; cdr3_nt: TGTGCCAGCACCGAGGGAACGGGAAACACCATATATTTT; cdr3_aa: CASTEGTGNTIYF
j_call: TRBJ2-1; d_call: NA; clone_size: NA; v_call: TRBV6-2/TRBV6-3; cdr3_nt: TGTGCCAGCAGTCTACTGGCATGGTATGAGCAGTTCTTC; cdr3_aa: CASSLLAWYEQFF
j_call: TRBJ2-3; d_call: NA; clone_size: NA; v_call: TRBV6-2/TRBV6-3; cdr3_nt: TGTGCCAGCAGTTCCGGTTTCGGGAGACGGACAGATACGCAGTATTTT; cdr3_aa: CASSSGFGRRTDTQYF
j_call: TRBJ1-6; d_call: NA; clone_size: many; v_call: TRBV20-1; cdr3_nt: TGCAGTGCTAGGGACAGCAGCTCCTATAATTCACCCCTCCACTTT; cdr3_aa: CSARDSSSYNSPLHF
j_call: TRBJ2-1; d_call: NA; clone_size: NA; v_call: TRBV28; cdr3_nt: TGTGCCAGCAGGGACGGTAGCTCCTACAATGAGCAGTTCTTC; cdr3_aa: CASRDGSSYNEQFF
j_call: TRBJ2-5; d_call: TRBD2; clone_size: NA; v_call: TRBV28; cdr3_nt: TGTGCCAGCAGTAAGGCGCGGGAGAGGAAAGAGACCCAGTACTTC; cdr3_aa: CASSKARERKETQYF
j_call: TRBJ2-7; d_call: TRBD1; clone_size: NA; v_call: TRBV20-1; cdr3_nt: TGCAGTGCTCCACCGGGACAGGGGGCGAACGAGCAGTACTTC; cdr3_aa: CSAPPGQGANEQYF
j_call: TRBJ2-3; d_call: TRBD2; clone_size: NA; v_call: TRBV28; cdr3_nt: TGTGCCAGCACCGCTAGCGGGAACCGGGATACGCAGTATTTT; cdr3_aa: CASTASGNRDTQYF
j_call: TRBJ1-5; d_call: NA; clone_size: NA; v_call: TRBV2; cdr3_nt: TGTGCCAGCAGTGAGCAAAGGGATCAGCCCCAGCATTTT; cdr3_aa: CASSEQRDQPQHF
j_call: TRBJ1-2; d_call: TRBD1; clone_size: few; v_call: TRBV20-1; cdr3_nt: TGCAGTGCTAGAGATCCCGGACAGGGTCACTATGGCTACACCTTC; cdr3_aa: CSARDPGQGHYGYTF
j_call: TRBJ1-2; d_call: NA; clone_size: NA; v_call: TRBV11-2; cdr3_nt: TGTGCCAGCAGCTCGTCCGGGGGCGCAGGCTATGGCTACACCTTC; cdr3_aa: CASSSSGGAGYGYTF
j_call: TRBJ1-6; d_call: NA; clone_size: many; v_call: TRBV7-2; cdr3_nt: TGTGCCAGCAGCTTAATTAGCAGAAATAATTCACCCCTCCACTTT; cdr3_aa: CASSLISRNNSPLHF
j_call: TRBJ1-5; d_call: TRBD1; clone_size: few; v_call: TRBV28; cdr3_nt: TGTGCCAGCAGTCTAGGATCCGGGACAGGGGGCAATCAGCCCCAGCATTTT; cdr3_aa: CASSLGSGTGGNQPQHF
j_call: TRBJ2-1; d_call: TRBD2; clone_size: many; v_call: TRBV7-3; cdr3_nt: TGTGCCAGCAGCTCATGGACTAGCGGGGAGCAGTTCTTC; cdr3_aa: CASSSWTSGEQFF
j_call: TRBJ1-6; d_call: TRBD1; clone_size: few; v_call: TRBV9; cdr3_nt: TGTGCCAGCAATCTGGGACAGGCGAATTCACCCCTCCACTTT; cdr3_aa: CASNLGQANSPLHF
j_call: TRBJ1-5; d_call: NA; clone_size: NA; v_call: TRBV28; cdr3_nt: TGTGCCAGCACCCCCCATGTGGGAAATCAGCCCCAGCATTTT; cdr3_aa: CASTPHVGNQPQHF
j_call: TRBJ2-4; d_call: TRBD2; clone_size: few; v_call: TRBV6-1; cdr3_nt: TGTGCCAGCAGTGAGCCATTGGGGCTAGCGGGTAATCTAGCCAAAAACATTCAGTACTTC; cdr3_aa: CASSEPLGLAGNLAKNIQYF
j_call: TRBJ2-5; d_call: TRBD2; clone_size: NA; v_call: TRBV20-1; cdr3_nt: TGCAGTGCTAGCCTCAGCTCGGGAGGCCAAGAGACCCAGTACTTC; cdr3_aa: CSASLSSGGQETQYF
j_call: TRBJ1-1; d_call: NA; clone_size: NA; v_call: TRBV12-5; cdr3_nt: TGTGCTAGTGGTTTGAGCATGAACACTGAAGCTTTCTTT; cdr3_aa: CASGLSMNTEAFF
j_call: TRBJ2-1; d_call: NA; clone_size: NA; v_call: TRBV20-1; cdr3_nt: TGCAGTGCTAGTCCCAGCACTTCCTACAATGAGCAGTTCTTC; cdr3_aa: CSASPSTSYNEQFF
j_call: TRBJ2-2; d_call: TRBD1; clone_size: few; v_call: TRBV28; cdr3_nt: TGTGCCAGCAGGTCGGGGGACAGGGAGGTCCGGGAGCTGTTTTTT; cdr3_aa: CASRSGDREVRELFF
j_call: TRBJ1-6; d_call: NA; clone_size: NA; v_call: TRBV28; cdr3_nt: TGTGTCAGCAGTCCTAGCTCCTATAATTCACCCCTCCACTTT; cdr3_aa: CVSSPSSYNSPLHF
j_call: TRBJ2-7; d_call: NA; clone_size: NA; v_call: TRBV4-3; cdr3_nt: TGCGCCAGCAGCCAAGATAACAGGGCCGGCGAGCAGTACTTC; cdr3_aa: CASSQDNRAGEQYF
j_call: TRBJ1-2; d_call: NA; clone_size: NA; v_call: TRBV20-1; cdr3_nt: TGCAGTGCTGGACCCACGGGGGCCAACTATGGCTACACCTTC; cdr3_aa: CSAGPTGANYGYTF
j_call: TRBJ1-5; d_call: NA; clone_size: many; v_call: TRBV7-2; cdr3_nt: TGTGCCAGCAGTACCGATAGCAATCAGCCCCAGCATTTT; cdr3_aa: CASSTDSNQPQHF
j_call: TRBJ1-4; d_call: NA; clone_size: many; v_call: TRBV7-2; cdr3_nt: TGTGCCAGCAGCTTCGGACCGGCAGGGTTCGCAACTAATGAAAAACTGTTTTTT; cdr3_aa: CASSFGPAGFATNEKLFF
j_call: TRBJ2-1; d_call: TRBD2; clone_size: NA; v_call: TRBV5-1; cdr3_nt: TGCGCCAGCAGCGTTGTTGGGGGGGACAATGAGCAGTTCTTC; cdr3_aa: CASSVVGGDNEQFF
j_call: TRBJ2-7; d_call: TRBD1; clone_size: NA; v_call: TRBV2; cdr3_nt: TGTGCCAGCAGTGATAGCAGGGGGTCCCGGAAGGAGCAGTACTTC; cdr3_aa: CASSDSRGSRKEQYF
j_call: TRBJ2-3; d_call: TRBD2; clone_size: many; v_call: TRBV11-2; cdr3_nt: TGTGCCAGCAGCTTAGATAGCGGGTCAGATACGCAGTATTTT; cdr3_aa: CASSLDSGSDTQYF
j_call: TRBJ2-7; d_call: NA; clone_size: NA; v_call: TRBV5-1; cdr3_nt: TGCGCCAGCAGCTCTAACTCGGAGCAGTACTTC; cdr3_aa: CASSSNSEQYF
j_call: TRBJ1-6; d_call: NA; clone_size: NA; v_call: TRBV20-1; cdr3_nt: TGCAGTGCTAATCGACAGGCTACTAATTCACCCCTCCACTTT; cdr3_aa: CSANRQATNSPLHF
j_call: TRBJ2-2; d_call: TRBD1; clone_size: few; v_call: TRBV28; cdr3_nt: TGTGCCAGCAGTGATAAAGGACAGGGGTCCGGGGAGCTGTTTTTT; cdr3_aa: CASSDKGQGSGELFF
j_call: TRBJ2-5; d_call: NA; clone_size: NA; v_call: TRBV15; cdr3_nt: TGTGCCACCAGCAGCCAACAGACCCAGTACTTC; cdr3_aa: CATSSQQTQYF
j_call: TRBJ2-7; d_call: NA; clone_size: NA; v_call: TRBV7-8; cdr3_nt: TGTGCCAGCAGCCCATATAGAGTGGTCGAGAACGAGCAGTACTTC; cdr3_aa: CASSPYRVVENEQYF
j_call: TRBJ1-1; d_call: TRBD1; clone_size: NA; v_call: TRBV7-9; cdr3_nt: TGTGCCAGCAGCATCCTTAGGGGCCCCGGGACAGGGGTGCCCACTGAAGCTTTCTTT; cdr3_aa: CASSILRGPGTGVPTEAFF
j_call: TRBJ2-1; d_call: TRBD1; clone_size: few; v_call: TRBV13; cdr3_nt: TGTGCCAGCAGCCCCTGGACAGGGCGGTACAATGAGCAGTTCTTC; cdr3_aa: CASSPWTGRYNEQFF
j_call: TRBJ2-5; d_call: TRBD2; clone_size: few; v_call: TRBV2; cdr3_nt: TGTGCCAGCAGTGACGTAGCGGGGGTACGAGAGACCCAGTACTTC; cdr3_aa: CASSDVAGVRETQYF
j_call: TRBJ2-7; d_call: NA; clone_size: NA; v_call: TRBV5-1; cdr3_nt: TGCGCCAGCAGCTTAGGGGGGCTGGTATACGAGCAGTACTTC; cdr3_aa: CASSLGGLVYEQYF
j_call: TRBJ2-7; d_call: NA; clone_size: many; v_call: TRBV6-1; cdr3_nt: TGTGCCAGCAGTTATGGGGTTGGCTACGAGCAGTACTTC; cdr3_aa: CASSYGVGYEQYF
j_call: TRBJ2-4; d_call: NA; clone_size: NA; v_call: TRBV19; cdr3_nt: TGTGCCAGTAGTATAGATTCGGGTGTCTCGGCCAAAAACATTCAGTACTTC; cdr3_aa: CASSIDSGVSAKNIQYF
j_call: TRBJ2-3; d_call: NA; clone_size: few; v_call: TRBV6-6; cdr3_nt: TGTGCCAGCACCCGGGACCCCACAGATACGCAGTATTTT; cdr3_aa: CASTRDPTDTQYF
j_call: TRBJ2-5; d_call: TRBD2; clone_size: many; v_call: TRBV7-2; cdr3_nt: TGTGCCAGCAGCCGGACTAGCGGGTACCAAGAGACCCAGTACTTC; cdr3_aa: CASSRTSGYQETQYF
j_call: TRBJ2-7; d_call: TRBD1; clone_size: NA; v_call: TRBV11-2; cdr3_nt: TGTGCCAGCAGCTCACGTACCGGGACAGGCGAAACCGAGCAGTACTTC; cdr3_aa: CASSSRTGTGETEQYF
j_call: TRBJ1-2; d_call: NA; clone_size: NA; v_call: TRBV7-3; cdr3_nt: TGTGCCAGCAGCTTCCCACAAGCTAACTATGGCTACACCTTC; cdr3_aa: CASSFPQANYGYTF